One and the same sample provided the 17 T cell receptor beta chains below, sequenced in a study of blood T cell repertoires in COVID-19 (dated by TCRdb to the early 2020s). Library prep was done by the immunoSEQ multiplex PCR assay. Imported from immuneACCESS, the table was reduced by TCRdb to in-frame sequences with V and J called. These copies leave out some clones; in studies compared against another copy, an unresolved V gene accounts for under half, and the cause of the remainder is not known. Counted in this sample were about 40,000 clones; around 93% of them appeared once. Clones ranked in the top ten supply 15% to 19% of the sample. Sequencing input: peripheral blood. These receptors were collected from a young woman in a cohort sampled during active COVID-19.

The chain couples TRBV7-9 to TRBJ1-5; 8 bases are shared with TRBD1. The CDR3 sequence is 16 residues long. The V and J ends lost 1 base and 4 bases, in that order; junction bases with no gene match: 6. The germline CDR1 and CDR2 sequences are SEHNR and FQNEAQ (reference sequence). CDR3 coding DNA: TGTGCCAGCAGCTTAGGGACAGGGCCGATTAATCAGCCCCAGCATTTT. It codes for CASSLGTGPINQPQHF.

CDR3 nucleotide sequence: TGTGCCAGCAGCCGGGAGTACCAAGAGACCCAGTACTTC. Amino acids: CASSREYQETQYF. The chain uses TRBV6-4 and TRBJ2-5; D perhaps matches TRBD2 (6 bases). Trimming cost V 6 bases and J 0 bases, with 8 bases left between them. The CDR3 consists of 13 residues. Per germline, CDR1 MRHNA and CDR2 SNTAGT.

This chain joins TRBV18 and TRBJ1-2; TRBD1 matches at 9 bases. Germline lookup yields CDR1 KGHSH and CDR2 LQKENI. CDR3 length equals 15 residues. V gave up 3 bases and J gave up 4 bases; unmatched junction bases: 6. The CDR3 DNA sequence: TGTGCCAGCTCACCGCCGGGACAGGGTTCCTATGGCTACACCTTC. This gives the protein CASSPPGQGSYGYTF. The whole variable domain, filled in from reference TRBV18 and TRBJ1-2, reads NAGVMQNPRHLVRRRGQEARLRCSPMKGHSHVYWYRQLPEEGLKFMVYLQKENIIDESGMPKERFSAEFPKEGPSILRIQQVVRGDSAAYFCASSPPGQGSYGYTFGSGTRLTVV.

Only one count was recorded for this clone. The chain uses TRBV28 and TRBJ1-1; no firm D call. The ends were cut back, 4 bases at V and 0 bases at J, with 9 bases in the middle. The germline V gene encodes CDR1 MDHEN and CDR2 SYDVKM. The CDR3 has 14 amino acids. CDR3 loop: CASSWGVMNTEAFF. The DNA for the CDR3 is TGTGCCAGCAGTTGGGGAGTCATGAACACTGAAGCTTTCTTT. Filled out from reference TRBV28 and TRBJ1-1, the complete variable domain reads DVKVTQSSRYLVKRTGEKVFLECVQDMDHENMFWYRQDPGLGLRLIYFSYDVKMKEKGDIPEGYSVSREKKERFSLILESASTNQTSMYLCASSWGVMNTEAFFGQGTRLTVV.

V is TRBV19 and J is TRBJ2-1, with 7 nucleotides matching TRBD2. The CDR3 length is 15 residues. The V segment lost 3 bases and the J segment 6 bases; nucleotides outside the gene matches: 8. Germline-derived CDR1 and CDR2 are LNHDA and SQIVND (reference sequence). CDR3 protein: CASSMFGGRSNEQFF. CDR3 nucleotides: TGTGCCAGTAGTATGTTCGGGGGGAGATCCAATGAGCAGTTCTTC.

The chain recombines TRBV11-3 with TRBJ2-1; the D gene is possibly TRBD2 (5 bases). V was pared by 2 bases and J by 5 bases, with 13 bases between. Per the germline V gene, CDR1 is SGHNT and CDR2 is YENEEA. The CDR3 sequence is 15 residues long. In DNA, the CDR3 is TGTGCCAGCAGCTTATTCAGCGGCTTCCACAATGAGCAGTTCTTC. This sequence encodes CASSLFSGFHNEQFF.

The gene calls are TRBV4-2 and TRBJ2-3; 10 bases align to TRBD2. Germline V gene data show CDR1 as LGHNA and CDR2 as YNFKEQ. V lost 2 bases, J lost 2 bases, and 4 bases stayed unmatched. There are 16 residues in the CDR3. CDR3 protein: CASSQPGTSDTDTQYF. CDR3 DNA sequence: TGTGCCAGCAGCCAACCAGGGACTAGCGACACAGATACGCAGTATTTT.

The chain carries TRBV4-1 and TRBJ1-1, with D perhaps matching TRBD1 (5 bases). CDR3 length equals 16 residues. Trimming took 0 bases from V and 9 from J, leaving 20 bases between them. The germline gives CDR1 MGHRA, CDR2 YSYEKL. CDR3 sequence: CASSQDWGDGGRKAFF. The CDR3 DNA reads as TGCGCCAGCAGCCAAGATTGGGGTGATGGGGGGAGGAAAGCTTTCTTT.

The J gene is TRBJ1-2, the V gene TRBV27; TRBD1 agrees at 7 bases. Germline assignment: CDR1 MNHEY and CDR2 SMNVEV (reference sequence). Trimming took 6 bases from V and 0 from J; bases not matched to a gene: 4. This CDR3 is built from 14 residues. The CDR3 nucleotides read TGTGCCAGCAGCCGACAGGGTTCTAACTATGGCTACACCTTC. Encoded protein: CASSRQGSNYGYTF.

This clone was seen just once. The V gene is TRBV19, the J gene TRBJ1-2; 8 bases map to TRBD1. The CDR3 runs to 15 residues. The V gene end was trimmed by 6 bases and the J gene end by 6 bases; junction bases not matched to a gene: 12. Germline V gives CDR1 LNHDA, CDR2 SQIVND (reference sequence). CDR3 residues: CASSEVDRGRNGYTF. Written as DNA, the CDR3 is TGTGCCAGTAGCGAAGTCGACAGGGGTAGGAATGGCTACACCTTC.

This chain joins TRBV5-1 and TRBJ2-7; D is perhaps TRBD2 (5 bases). V was clipped by 7 bases and J by 6 bases, with 20 bases between them. The CDR3 totals 14 residues. From germline, CDR1 is SGHRS and CDR2 YFSETQ. CDR3 nucleotide sequence: TGCGCCAGCGAGAGGTGGCCAGGAGGCTCCGAGCAGTACTTC. Translating gives CASERWPGGSEQYF.

The chain joins TRBV28 to TRBJ2-2, with D possibly matching TRBD2 (5 bases). Trimming cost V 6 bases and J 4 bases, with 12 bases left between them. The V gene's germline CDR1 is MDHEN and CDR2 SYDVKM. The CDR3 consists of 14 residues. The CDR3 DNA sequence: TGTGCCAGCAGCCCGGCGGGCGGCACCGGGGAGCTGTTTTTT. Translating it yields CASSPAGGTGELFF.

The gene calls are TRBV5-5 and TRBJ2-3; possibly TRBD1 for D (6 bases). In germline, CDR1 is SGHKS, CDR2 YYEKEE (reference sequence). The CDR3 consists of 16 residues. Trimming shortened V by 0 bases and J by 3 bases, and 14 bases separated the two germline ends. The DNA of the CDR3 is TGTGCCAGCAGCTTGGGACAGGCGATATGGACAGATACGCAGTATTTT. Translating it yields CASSLGQAIWTDTQYF.

This chain joins TRBV9 and TRBJ1-5, with 8 bases that match TRBD1. The CDR3 spans 15 residues. The V gene end was trimmed by 2 bases and the J gene end by 4 bases; junction bases not matched to a gene: 5. Germline V gives CDR1 SGDLS, CDR2 YYNGEE. CDR3 coding DNA: TGTGCCAGCAGCGTCGGAGACAGGGGTAATCAGCCCCAGCATTTT. Translating it yields CASSVGDRGNQPQHF.

The gene calls are TRBV19 and TRBJ1-1; TRBD1 agrees at 7 bases. CDR3 size: 15 residues. V trimming: 3 bases; J trimming: 0 bases; junction bases outside the gene matches: 4. Germline V gives CDR1 LNHDA, CDR2 SQIVND (reference sequence). The CDR3 coding sequence is TGTGCCAGTAGTATCACAGGGGCGTTGAACACTGAAGCTTTCTTT. Its translation: CASSITGALNTEAFF.

The V gene is TRBV29-1, the J gene TRBJ2-5, with TRBD1 matching over 10 bases. Unmatched junction bases numbered 3, after V lost 7 bases and J lost 4 bases. This CDR3 is 12 amino acids long. In germline, CDR1 is SQVTM, CDR2 ANQGSEA. The CDR3 coding sequence is TGCAGCGGGACAGGGGGGCGAGAGACCCAGTACTTC. It translates to CSGTGGRETQYF.

The CDR3 DNA is TGTGCCAGCAGTTCCCGCCCCCGCTGGTACGCCCGGTACGAGCAGTACTTC. Its translation is CASSSRPRWYARYEQYF. V gene TRBV28 combines with J gene TRBJ2-7; D is uncertain. Germline CDR1 is MDHEN and CDR2 is SYDVKM. The CDR3 covers 17 residues. Trimming pared 4 bases from V and 4 bases from J, leaving 23 bases between.